A single sample gave rise to the 6 T cell receptor beta chains below, sequenced in a study of blood T cell repertoires in COVID-19. Only in-frame clones appear in the TCRdb table, and some are missing; sequencing was by immunoSEQ multiplex PCR. The sample contains approximately 380,000 clones, more than 75% of which appear only once. Material for sequencing was PBMCs or T cells enriched from blood (not recorded which). The receptors derive from a young woman who had recovered from COVID-19.

The chain combines TRBV27 with TRBJ2-1; TRBD2 agrees at 8 bases. This CDR3 is built from 15 residues. J lost 7 bases, V lost 5 bases, and 10 bases had no gene match. CDR1 is MNHEY, CDR2 SMNVEV, per germline (reference sequence). CDR3 sequence: CASSNGGSGSNEQFF. DNA of the CDR3: TGTGCCAGCAGTAACGGGGGGAGCGGGAGTAATGAGCAGTTCTTC.

V usage is TRBV7-3 and J usage is TRBJ1-2; 9 bases line up with TRBD1. The CDR3 has 15 residues. Per germline, CDR1 SGHTA and CDR2 FQGTGA. J was trimmed by 7 bases and V by 4 bases; bases with no gene match: 10. As DNA, the CDR3 is TGTGCCAGCAGCTCGGACCTAAAGGGACAGGGTGGCTACACCTTC. It encodes CASSSDLKGQGGYTF.

The chain recombines TRBV10-1 with TRBJ2-2, with TRBD1 identical over 8 bases. The trim removed 2 bases at V and 6 bases at J, leaving 8 bases unmatched. The CDR3 length is 16 residues. Germline values: CDR1 WNHNN, CDR2 SYGVQD (reference sequence). The CDR3 here is CASSEAQGALPGELFF. The DNA for the CDR3 is TGCGCCAGCAGTGAGGCTCAGGGGGCGCTCCCCGGGGAGCTGTTTTTT.

The rearrangement links TRBV15 to TRBJ1-5; D is possibly TRBD1 (6 bases). The CDR3 spans 15 residues. The V and J ends lost 0 bases and 3 bases respectively, with 9 bases between them. Germline CDR1 is LNHNV and CDR2 is YYDKDF (reference sequence). CDR3 nucleotides: TGTGCCACCAGCAGAGACGGGACACCCAATCAGCCCCAGCATTTT. Its translation: CATSRDGTPNQPQHF.

This chain uses TRBV3-1 (or the pseudogene TRBV3-2) with TRBJ2-2, with D possibly being TRBD2 (6 bases). Trimming removed 6 bases from V and 1 base from J, with 12 bases in between. Per germline, CDR1 LGHDT and CDR2 YNNKEL (reference sequence). CDR3 length: 15 residues. This chain's CDR3 is CASRDGGWNTGELFF. In DNA, the CDR3 is TGTGCCAGCAGAGACGGGGGATGGAACACCGGGGAGCTGTTTTTT.

The chain is built from TRBV4-1 and TRBJ1-5; TRBD1 matches 7 bases. Germline assignment: CDR1 MGHRA and CDR2 YSYEKL. CDR3 length: 16 residues. J was trimmed by 4 bases and V by 2 bases; bases with no gene match: 8. CDR3: CASSQPRDRRNQPQHF. The CDR3 region has the DNA TGCGCCAGCAGCCAACCCCGGGACAGAAGGAATCAGCCCCAGCATTTT.